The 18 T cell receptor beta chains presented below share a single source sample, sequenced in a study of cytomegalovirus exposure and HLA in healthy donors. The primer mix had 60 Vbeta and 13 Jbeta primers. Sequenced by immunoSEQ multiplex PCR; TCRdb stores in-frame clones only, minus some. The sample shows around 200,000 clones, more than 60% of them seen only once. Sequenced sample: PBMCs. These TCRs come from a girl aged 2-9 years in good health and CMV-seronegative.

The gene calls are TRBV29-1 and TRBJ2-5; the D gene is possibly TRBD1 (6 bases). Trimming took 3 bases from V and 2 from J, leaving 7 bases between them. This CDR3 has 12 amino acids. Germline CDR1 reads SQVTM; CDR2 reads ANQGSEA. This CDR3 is CSVEGAQETQYF. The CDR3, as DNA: TGCAGCGTTGAGGGGGCGCAAGAGACCCAGTACTTC.

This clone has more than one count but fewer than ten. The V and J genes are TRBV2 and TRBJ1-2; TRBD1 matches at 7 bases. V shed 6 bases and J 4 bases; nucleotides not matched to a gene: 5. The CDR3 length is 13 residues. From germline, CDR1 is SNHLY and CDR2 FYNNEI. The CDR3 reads CASRGDSSYGYTF. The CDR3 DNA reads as TGTGCCAGCAGGGGGGACAGCAGCTATGGCTACACCTTC.

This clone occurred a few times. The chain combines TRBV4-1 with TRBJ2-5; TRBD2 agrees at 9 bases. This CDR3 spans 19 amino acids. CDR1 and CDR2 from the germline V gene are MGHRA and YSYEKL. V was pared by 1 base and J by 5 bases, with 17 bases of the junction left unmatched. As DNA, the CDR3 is TGCGCCAGCAGCCAAGTAGGCGGGGGGGGCCTTTATAGTTTTGAGACCCAGTACTTC. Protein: CASSQVGGGGLYSFETQYF.

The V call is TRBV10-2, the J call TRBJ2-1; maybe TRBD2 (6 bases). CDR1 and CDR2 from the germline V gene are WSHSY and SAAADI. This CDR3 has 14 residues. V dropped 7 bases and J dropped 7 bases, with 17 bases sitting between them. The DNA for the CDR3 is TGCGCCAGCAAGTACGCGGGGACGGGAAATGAGCAGTTCTTC. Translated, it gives CASKYAGTGNEQFF.

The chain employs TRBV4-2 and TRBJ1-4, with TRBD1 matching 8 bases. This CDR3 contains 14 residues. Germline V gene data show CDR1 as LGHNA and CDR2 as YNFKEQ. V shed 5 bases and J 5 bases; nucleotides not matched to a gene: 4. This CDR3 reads CASSVQGENEKLFF. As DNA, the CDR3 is TGTGCCAGCAGCGTACAGGGGGAGAATGAAAAACTGTTTTTT.

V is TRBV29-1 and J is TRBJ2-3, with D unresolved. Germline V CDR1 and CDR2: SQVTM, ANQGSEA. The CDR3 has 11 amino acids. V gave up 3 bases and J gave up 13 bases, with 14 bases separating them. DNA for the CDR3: TGCAGCGTTGATTTGGGCAAAGTAGAGTATTTT. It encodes CSVDLGKVEYF.

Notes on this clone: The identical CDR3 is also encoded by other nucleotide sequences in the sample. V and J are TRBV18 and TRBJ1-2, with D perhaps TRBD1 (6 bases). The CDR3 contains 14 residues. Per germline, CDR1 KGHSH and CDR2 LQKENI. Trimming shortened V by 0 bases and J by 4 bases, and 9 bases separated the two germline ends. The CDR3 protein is CASSPPSDSYGYTF. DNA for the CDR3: TGTGCCAGCTCACCACCTTCGGACAGCTATGGCTACACCTTC. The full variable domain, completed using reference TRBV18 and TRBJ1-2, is NAGVMQNPRHLVRRRGQEARLRCSPMKGHSHVYWYRQLPEEGLKFMVYLQKENIIDESGMPKERFSAEFPKEGPSILRIQQVVRGDSAAYFCASSPPSDSYGYTFGSGTRLTVV.

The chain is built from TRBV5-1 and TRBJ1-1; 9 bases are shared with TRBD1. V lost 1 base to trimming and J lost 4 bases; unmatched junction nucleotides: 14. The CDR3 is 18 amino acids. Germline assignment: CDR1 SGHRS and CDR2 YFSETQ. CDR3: CASSLTPDRGEFGTEAFF. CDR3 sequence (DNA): TGCGCCAGCAGCTTGACACCGGACAGGGGAGAGTTTGGCACTGAAGCTTTCTTT.

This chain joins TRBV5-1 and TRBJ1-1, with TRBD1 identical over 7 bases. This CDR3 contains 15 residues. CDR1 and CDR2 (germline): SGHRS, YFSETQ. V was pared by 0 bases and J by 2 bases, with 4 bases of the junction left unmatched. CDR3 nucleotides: TGCGCCAGCAGCTTGGACAGGGGTATTAACACTGAAGCTTTCTTT. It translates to CASSLDRGINTEAFF.

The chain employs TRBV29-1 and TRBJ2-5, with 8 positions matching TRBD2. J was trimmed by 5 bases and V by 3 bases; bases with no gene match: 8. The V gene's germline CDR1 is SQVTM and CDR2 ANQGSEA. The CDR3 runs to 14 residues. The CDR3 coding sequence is TGCAGCGTTGATCCGGGAGGGCCTAGGGAGACCCAGTACTTC. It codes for CSVDPGGPRETQYF.

The CDR3 is CASSRTSGTGISYNEQFF. CDR3 in DNA: TGCGCCAGCAGCCGGACTAGCGGCACAGGAATTTCCTACAATGAGCAGTTCTTC. The chain combines TRBV4-1 with TRBJ2-1, with 10 bases matching TRBD2. V dropped 4 bases and J dropped 1; count of bases not matched to a gene: 10. The CDR3 contains 18 residues. CDR1 and CDR2 (germline): MGHRA, YSYEKL.

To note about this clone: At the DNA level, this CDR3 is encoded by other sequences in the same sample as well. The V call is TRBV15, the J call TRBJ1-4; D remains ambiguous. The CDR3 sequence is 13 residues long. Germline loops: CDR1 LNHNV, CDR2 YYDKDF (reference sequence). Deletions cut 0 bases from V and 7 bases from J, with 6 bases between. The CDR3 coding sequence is TGTGCCACCAGCAGAGATCGAGGTGAAAAACTGTTTTTT. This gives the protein CATSRDRGEKLFF.

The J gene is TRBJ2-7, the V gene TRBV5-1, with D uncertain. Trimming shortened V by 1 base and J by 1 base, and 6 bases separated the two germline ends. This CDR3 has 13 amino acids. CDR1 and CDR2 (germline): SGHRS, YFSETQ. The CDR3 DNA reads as TGCGCCAGCAGCTTGTTCCCTTCCTACGAGCAGTACTTC. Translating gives CASSLFPSYEQYF.

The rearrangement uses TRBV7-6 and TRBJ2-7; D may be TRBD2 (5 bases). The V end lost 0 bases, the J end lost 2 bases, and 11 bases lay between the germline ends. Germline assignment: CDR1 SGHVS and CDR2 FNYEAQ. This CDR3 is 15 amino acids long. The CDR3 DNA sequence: TGTGCCAGCAGCTTAGCGAGGGCAGCTACCTACGAGCAGTACTTC. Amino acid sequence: CASSLARAATYEQYF.

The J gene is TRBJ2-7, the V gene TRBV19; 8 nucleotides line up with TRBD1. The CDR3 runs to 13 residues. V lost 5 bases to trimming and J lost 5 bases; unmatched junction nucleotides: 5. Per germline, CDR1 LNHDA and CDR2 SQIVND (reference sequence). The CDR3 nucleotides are TGTGCCAGTAGTTTAAGACAGGGGCACGAGCAGTACTTC. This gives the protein CASSLRQGHEQYF.

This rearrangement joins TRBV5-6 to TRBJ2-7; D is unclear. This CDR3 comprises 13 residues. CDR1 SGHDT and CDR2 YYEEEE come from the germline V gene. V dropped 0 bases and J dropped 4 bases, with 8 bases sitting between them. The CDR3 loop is CASSLGADYEQYF. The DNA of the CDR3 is TGTGCCAGCAGCTTGGGGGCAGATTACGAGCAGTACTTC.

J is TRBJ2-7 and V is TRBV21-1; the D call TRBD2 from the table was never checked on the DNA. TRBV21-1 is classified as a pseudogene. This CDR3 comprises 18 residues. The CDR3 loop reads CASSRARHFPVTNYEQYF. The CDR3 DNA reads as TGTGCCAGCAGCAGAGCGCGGCATTTCCCCGTAACCAACTACGAGCAGTACTTC.

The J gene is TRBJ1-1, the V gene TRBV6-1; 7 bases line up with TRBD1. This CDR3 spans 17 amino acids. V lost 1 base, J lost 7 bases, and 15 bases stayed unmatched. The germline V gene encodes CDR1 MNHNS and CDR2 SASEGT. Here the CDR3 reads CASSEGFFQGVNNEAFF. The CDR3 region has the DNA TGTGCCAGCAGTGAAGGTTTTTTCCAGGGGGTGAATAATGAAGCTTTCTTT.